The source of this T cell receptor (beta chain) is a study of stem cell transplantation in POMP-related autoinflammatory disease. Looking at the study overall: Impaired MHC class I-dependent CD8+ differentiation was hypothesized from defective thymoproteasomes. Notes on the study in general: Patients with PRAID showed a restricted number of unique TRB V-J gene pairings. In patients with PRAID, every analyzed T-cell subset tended to show lower diversity and higher clonality.

Prominent immunodeficiency with autoinflammation defined PRAID. Turning to this clone: No antigen is known for it.

TCRdb's copy holds only in-frame clones and misses some; the assay was immunoSEQ multiplex PCR. The sample lists tens of thousands of clones, approximately 91% seen once, with around 0.72% in the top ten. Germline values: CDR1 SNHLY, CDR2 FYNNEI. This CDR3 spans 15 amino acids. V shed 8 bases and J 1 base; nucleotides not matched to a gene: 9. This clonotype was obtained from a human patient with POMP-related autoinflammation and immune dysregulation (PRAID). A share of the T cells may be of graft donor origin. The rearrangement joins TRBV2 to TRBJ2-3; 7 nucleotides line up with TRBD2. The starting material was CD4+ T cells from PBMCs, obtained after stem cell transplantation. CDR3 protein: CASSPELAGTDTQYF. The CDR3 DNA follows: TGTGCCAGCTCTCCAGAGCTAGCGGGCACAGATACGCAGTATTTT. Combining the CDR3 with reference TRBV2 and TRBJ2-3 gives the whole variable domain EPEVTQTPSHQVTQMGQEVILRCVPISNHLYFYWYRQILGQKVEFLVSFYNNEISEKSEIFDDQFSVERPDGSNFTLKIRSTKLEDSAMYFCASSPELAGTDTQYFGPGTRLTVL.